This record concerns one T cell receptor beta chain sequence. Its antigen is undetermined. Trimming removed 6 bases from V and 2 bases from J, with 14 bases in between. Germline CDR1 reads MDHEN; CDR2 reads SYDVKM. The CDR3 spans 14 residues. The data originate from a study of OX40 agonist ivuxolimab in advanced cancers. Findings and caveats of the study: Researchers report that CD8+ T cells had, on average, more expanded clones than CD4+.

Assay used: immunoSEQ multiplex PCR; TCRdb lists only in-frame clones, some missing. The data contain some 86,000 clones, 80% to 95% of them singletons. The rearrangement links TRBV28 to TRBJ2-7; D may be TRBD2 (5 bases). This clonotype was sampled from an adult with an advanced solid tumor such as melanoma, head and neck, liver or kidney cancer. Material: CD4+ or CD8+ T cells sorted from blood, obtained in a trial of the OX40 agonist ivuxolimab. The CDR3 spells CASSEGGRTYEQYF. CDR3 bases: TGTGCCAGCAGCGAAGGAGGCAGGACCTACGAGCAGTACTTC.